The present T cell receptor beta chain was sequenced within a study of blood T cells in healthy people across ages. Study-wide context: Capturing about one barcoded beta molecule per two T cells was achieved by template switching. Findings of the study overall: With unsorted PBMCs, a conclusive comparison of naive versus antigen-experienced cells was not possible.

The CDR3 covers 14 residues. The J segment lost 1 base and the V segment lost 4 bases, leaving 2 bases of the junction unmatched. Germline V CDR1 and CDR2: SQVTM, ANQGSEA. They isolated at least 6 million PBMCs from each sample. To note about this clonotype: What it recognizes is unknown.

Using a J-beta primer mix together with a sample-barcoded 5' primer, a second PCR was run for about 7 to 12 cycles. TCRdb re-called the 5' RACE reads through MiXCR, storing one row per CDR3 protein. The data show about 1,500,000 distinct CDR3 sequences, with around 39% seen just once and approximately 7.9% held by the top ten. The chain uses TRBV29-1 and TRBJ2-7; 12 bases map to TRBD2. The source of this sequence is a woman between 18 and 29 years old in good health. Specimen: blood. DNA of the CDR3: TGCAGCGTTGCGACTAGCGGGGGATCCTACGAGCAGTACTTC. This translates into CSVATSGGSYEQYF.